This T cell receptor (beta chain) was identified during a study of T cells after yellow fever vaccination. For the study at large: When fractions had low cell numbers, they were prepared with SMART-Seq v4 Ultra Low Input.

Overall study findings and caveats: Bulk-population clonotypes that are abundant could appear as contaminants in FACS-sorted repertoires. By day 5 rather than day 15, the secondary response had peaked, though it was weaker.

They built TCR cDNA with 5'RACE template switching, a step that put in a universal primer site and UMIs. TCRdb recomputed calls from the 5' RACE reads with MiXCR, one row per CDR3 protein. The sample consists of under 150,000 distinct CDR3 sequences, less than 9.5% of them appearing once. This clonotype was counted ten times or more. Its antigen is still unknown. This TCR was recovered from a man between 25 and 39 years old who received the YFV17D yellow fever vaccine. The sample consisted of CD4+ T cells sorted from PBMCs, taken 5 days after the yellow fever booster vaccination.

CDR3 amino acids: CSARAPRSNEQFF. CDR3 nucleotides: TGCAGTGCTAGGGCTCCGAGGAGCAATGAGCAGTTCTTC. V is TRBV20-1 and J is TRBJ2-1; D is unresolved. Germline CDR1 and CDR2: DFQATT and SNEGSKA (reference sequence). This CDR3 is 13 amino acids long. V was cut by 3 bases and J by 6 bases, with 12 bases left in between.